The next 19 T cell receptor beta chains were all read from a single sample in a study of cytomegalovirus exposure and HLA in healthy donors. The PCR had 60 Vbeta and 13 Jbeta primers. Assay used: immunoSEQ multiplex PCR; TCRdb lists only in-frame clones, some missing. The table includes nearly 65,000 clones, approximately 70% detected once. Sequenced: PBMCs. The source of these receptors is a man aged 45-65 years in good health and CMV-seronegative.

The chain uses TRBV5-1 and TRBJ1-6, with D perhaps matching TRBD1 (5 bases). Germline CDR1 and CDR2: SGHRS and YFSETQ. This CDR3 has 14 residues. V was shortened by 4 bases and J by 10 bases, with 15 bases between the two germline ends. As DNA, the CDR3 is TGCGCCAGCAGCATGGGGGGAGAGCCCTCACCCCTCCACTTT. Translating it yields CASSMGGEPSPLHF.

The chain couples TRBV19 to TRBJ1-5; perhaps TRBD1 as D (6 bases). This CDR3 region has 13 residues. The V and J ends lost 7 bases and 1 base respectively, with 8 bases between them. CDR1 is LNHDA, CDR2 SQIVND, per germline (reference sequence). CDR3 loop: CASTGQSNQPQHF. The CDR3 coding sequence is TGTGCCAGTACCGGACAGAGCAATCAGCCCCAGCATTTT.

The chain recombines TRBV27 with TRBJ1-2; TRBD1 might be the D (6 bases). Germline V CDR1 and CDR2: MNHEY, SMNVEV (reference sequence). Between the trimmed V and J ends, which lost 4 bases and 8 bases, there was a span of 20 bases. The CDR3 is 15 residues long. The CDR3 protein is CASSSAGTIREGYTF. Here the CDR3 DNA reads TGTGCCAGCAGTTCTGCAGGGACAATACGGGAAGGCTACACCTTC.

This clone came up a few times. Written as DNA, the CDR3 is TGTGCCAGCAGCGTAGCGGACAGCTCCTATGGCTACACCTTC. Its translation: CASSVADSSYGYTF. V gene TRBV9 combines with J gene TRBJ1-2, with D tentatively TRBD1 (6 bases). V was pared by 0 bases and J by 4 bases, with 10 bases between. The CDR3 loop spans 14 amino acids. Germline CDR1 is SGDLS and CDR2 is YYNGEE.

The chain combines TRBV6-6 with TRBJ2-7; 9 bases fit TRBD1. Germline trimming cut 6 bases from V and 2 bases from J; bases unmatched to any gene: 5. The germline CDR1 and CDR2 sequences are MNHNY and SVGAGI (reference sequence). This CDR3 spans 14 amino acids. CDR3 protein: CASRGTGWTYEQYF. CDR3 sequence (DNA): TGTGCCAGCAGGGGGACAGGGTGGACCTACGAGCAGTACTTC.

The chain joins TRBV2 to TRBJ1-2, with D tentatively TRBD1 (6 bases). CDR3 length: 14 residues. The germline V and J ends were trimmed by 6 bases and 0 bases, with 11 bases remaining between them. From germline, CDR1 is SNHLY and CDR2 FYNNEI. This CDR3 is CASRQGFANYGYTF. For the CDR3, the DNA is TGTGCCAGCAGACAGGGTTTTGCTAACTATGGCTACACCTTC.

This clone was seen a handful of times. The rearrangement uses TRBV5-6 and TRBJ2-7; 7 bases fit TRBD1. This CDR3 has 15 residues. V shed 4 bases, J shed 4 bases, and the junction held 11 bases outside the gene matches. Per germline, CDR1 SGHDT and CDR2 YYEEEE. Here the CDR3 reads CASSHPRGFEYEQYF. The CDR3 region has the DNA TGTGCCAGCAGCCATCCCAGGGGGTTTGAGTACGAGCAGTACTTC.

Only one count was recorded for this clone. V is TRBV6-6 and J is TRBJ1-1; D is possibly TRBD1 (5 bases). CDR1 is MNHNY and CDR2 is SVGAGI in the germline V gene (reference sequence). V lost 7 bases to trimming and J lost 0 bases, with 18 bases between them. The length of the CDR3 is 16 residues. DNA of the CDR3: TGTGCCAGCACCGGGACTGGGAGACCAGTGAACACTGAAGCTTTCTTT. Protein product: CASTGTGRPVNTEAFF.

The chain links TRBV15 to TRBJ1-3; TRBD1 agrees at 9 bases. Germline lookup yields CDR1 LNHNV and CDR2 YYDKDF (reference sequence). The CDR3 is 16 residues long. J was trimmed by 4 bases and V by 5 bases; bases with no gene match: 9. CDR3 amino acids: CATSGGTGTGGNTIYF. The CDR3 DNA sequence: TGTGCCACCAGCGGAGGGACAGGGACGGGAGGAAACACCATATATTTT.

This chain uses TRBV7-9 with TRBJ2-5; D is unresolved. This CDR3 is 13 amino acids long. Trimming took 3 bases from V and 3 from J, leaving 8 bases between them. Germline V gene lookup returns CDR1 SEHNR and CDR2 FQNEAQ (reference sequence). CDR3 sequence: CASSLVAEETQYF. The DNA for the CDR3 is TGTGCCAGCAGCTTGGTGGCCGAAGAGACCCAGTACTTC.

This CDR3 reads CASSWGQAGAEAFF. CDR3 sequence (DNA): TGTGCCAGCAGCTGGGGACAGGCTGGGGCTGAAGCTTTCTTT. The V gene is TRBV7-6, the J gene TRBJ1-1; 8 positions agree with TRBD1. This CDR3 is 14 amino acids long. With V trimmed by 4 bases and J by 6 bases, 7 bases remained unmatched. Per the germline V gene, CDR1 is SGHVS and CDR2 is FNYEAQ.

The chain employs TRBV27 and TRBJ1-2; 8 bases match TRBD1. With 0 bases clipped from V and 3 bases from J, the junction kept 9 bases outside the gene matches. The CDR3 consists of 17 residues. CDR1 MNHEY and CDR2 SMNVEV come from the germline V gene (reference sequence). This chain's CDR3 is CASSLSVAGGDHYGYTF. DNA for the CDR3: TGTGCCAGCAGTTTATCGGTTGCAGGGGGCGATCACTATGGCTACACCTTC.

V gene TRBV29-1 combines with J gene TRBJ1-5; D unresolved. Trimming shortened V by 0 bases and J by 6 bases, and 18 bases separated the two germline ends. CDR3 size: 16 residues. The V gene's germline CDR1 is SQVTM and CDR2 ANQGSEA. As DNA, the CDR3 is TGCAGCGTTGAAGATGAGCCGGGCCTGGGGAGTCAGCCCCAGCATTTT. Its protein is CSVEDEPGLGSQPQHF.

In regard to this clone: The sample contains more than one DNA sequence encoding this CDR3. V is TRBV5-6 and J is TRBJ2-2; a possible D gene is TRBD1 (5 bases). The CDR3 extends over 16 amino acids. Trimming removed 1 base from V and 0 bases from J, with 10 bases in between. CDR1 SGHDT and CDR2 YYEEEE come from the germline V gene. CDR3 sequence reads: CASSLWQGPNTGELFF. CDR3 in DNA: TGTGCCAGCAGCTTGTGGCAGGGTCCGAACACCGGGGAGCTGTTTTTT.

This clone was recorded only once. The rearrangement uses TRBV5-1 and TRBJ2-5, with D possibly matching TRBD2 (6 bases). Germline V gene data show CDR1 as SGHRS and CDR2 as YFSETQ. This CDR3 has 15 amino acids. Trimming pared 4 bases from V and 4 bases from J, leaving 17 bases between. The CDR3 DNA reads as TGCGCCAGCAGCCATGGTAGCGGAACTATAGAGACCCAGTACTTC. It encodes CASSHGSGTIETQYF.

This clone was seen a few times. The V gene is TRBV4-1, the J gene TRBJ2-1; TRBD1 matches at 11 bases. V dropped 1 base and J dropped 7; count of bases not matched to a gene: 9. Germline values: CDR1 MGHRA, CDR2 YSYEKL. The CDR3 loop spans 17 amino acids. The CDR3 nucleotides read TGCGCCAGCAGCCAAGTAAGGGACAGGGGGGCGAGAAATGAGCAGTTCTTC. Translating gives CASSQVRDRGARNEQFF.

V usage is TRBV5-1 and J usage is TRBJ2-2, with 12 bases aligning to TRBD2. The CDR3 spans 16 residues. The germline V gene has CDR1 SGHRS and CDR2 YFSETQ. J gave up 6 bases and V 7 bases, and 10 bases lay outside the gene matches. CDR3 nucleotide sequence: TGCGCCAGCGGCCTGCTAGCGGGGGGGCGTCCCGGGGAGCTGTTTTTT. Residues: CASGLLAGGRPGELFF.

This clone was seen once. This chain connects TRBV15 to TRBJ2-3; the match to TRBD2 covers 8 bases. V lost 4 bases to trimming and J lost 8 bases; unmatched junction nucleotides: 17. This CDR3 has 17 residues. Germline loops: CDR1 LNHNV, CDR2 YYDKDF (reference sequence). This chain's CDR3 is CATSKERSGGAFGTQYF. CDR3 nucleotides: TGTGCCACCAGCAAAGAGAGGAGCGGGGGAGCTTTTGGTACGCAGTATTTT.

The V call is TRBV5-1, the J call TRBJ2-6; 7 bases are a match to TRBD1. This CDR3 has 16 residues. Germline V lookup: CDR1 SGHRS, CDR2 YFSETQ. The J segment lost 2 bases and the V segment lost 0 bases, leaving 2 bases of the junction unmatched. The CDR3 protein is CASSLVQGTGANVLTF. Written as DNA, the CDR3 is TGCGCCAGCAGCTTGGTACAGGGGACTGGGGCCAACGTCCTGACTTTC. Filled out from reference TRBV5-1 and TRBJ2-6, the complete variable domain reads KAGVTQTPRYLIKTRGQQVTLSCSPISGHRSVSWYQQTPGQGLQFLFEYFSETQRNKGNFPGRFSGRQFSNSRSEMNVSTLELGDSALYLCASSLVQGTGANVLTFGAGSRLTVL.